The 12 T cell receptor beta chains given below trace back to one sample, sequenced in a study of vaccination and CD4 T cells after COVID-19. The sample's treatment: roughly 10-day PBMC culture with coronavirus spike peptide pools or control peptides (ViraFEST assay). Antigens of these TCRs are unknown. Oncomine TCR Beta short-read sequencing was applied to DNA from cultured CD4+ T cells. TCRdb recomputed calls from the PCR reads with MiXCR, one row per CDR3 protein. The table records roughly 20,000 distinct CDR3 sequences, 70% to 80% of them present only once. Material: CD4+ T cells from blood, cultured in vitro. These receptors all come from a human donor who had recovered from COVID-19.

V gene TRBV27 combines with J gene TRBJ1-2, with D perhaps TRBD1 (6 bases). CDR3 length: 13 amino acids. Germline lookup yields CDR1 MNHEY and CDR2 SMNVEV (reference sequence). V was shortened by 6 bases and J by 4 bases, with 12 bases between the two germline ends. This CDR3 reads CASSRTVSYGYTF. CDR3 bases: TGTGCCAGCAGCCGGACAGTATCCTATGGCTACACCTTC.

The chain couples TRBV7-2 to TRBJ2-3; 12 nucleotides align to TRBD2. With V trimmed by 5 bases and J by 8 bases, 5 bases remained unmatched. The length of the CDR3 is 14 residues. The germline V gene encodes CDR1 SGHTA and CDR2 FQGNSA. CDR3 loop: CASSPGLAGSTQYF. CDR3 sequence (DNA): TGTGCCAGCAGCCCCGGACTAGCGGGATCTACGCAGTATTTT.

This clonotype was counted a single time. The chain combines TRBV7-9 with TRBJ1-4; D not certain. V shed 5 bases and J shed 10 bases, with 11 bases lying between them. Germline V gene data show CDR1 as SEHNR and CDR2 as FQNEAQ (reference sequence). The CDR3 loop spans 12 amino acids. CDR3 in amino acids: CASSAEGGKLFF. In nucleotides, the CDR3 is TGTGCCAGCAGCGCCGAGGGTGGAAAACTGTTTTTT.

The chain links TRBV7-3 to TRBJ2-1; the D gene is possibly TRBD1 (5 bases). With 1 base removed from V and 13 bases from J, the gap between germline ends came to 17 bases. CDR3 length equals 14 residues. Germline CDR1 reads SGHTA; CDR2 reads FQGTGA. Here the CDR3 DNA reads TGTGCCAGCAGCTTAATGGGCATAACAGGTCATCAGTTCTTC. It translates to CASSLMGITGHQFF.

The chain uses TRBV7-8 and TRBJ2-2; TRBD2 might be the D (5 bases). Looked up from germline, CDR1 is SGHVS and CDR2 is FQNEAQ. The CDR3 has 15 residues. Trimming removed 5 bases from V and 2 bases from J, with 12 bases in between. The DNA of the CDR3 is TGTGCCAGCAGCCCCGGGGAGCCTAACACCGGGGAGCTGTTTTTT. It is translated as CASSPGEPNTGELFF.

The chain links TRBV20-1 to TRBJ2-7; perhaps TRBD2 as D (5 bases). The germline CDR1 and CDR2 sequences are DFQATT and SNEGSKA (reference sequence). With 3 bases removed from V and 1 base from J, the gap between germline ends came to 16 bases. This CDR3 contains 15 residues. The CDR3 loop reads CSASKTGGLSYEQYF. The CDR3 DNA follows: TGCAGTGCTAGCAAGACTGGCGGGCTTTCCTACGAGCAGTACTTC.

V and J are TRBV19 and TRBJ2-5; possible D gene TRBD2, 6 bases. CDR1 LNHDA and CDR2 SQIVND come from the germline V gene (reference sequence). Trimming left V 3 bases short and J 1 base short, with 12 bases between. The CDR3 runs 15 residues. In DNA, the CDR3 is TGTGCCAGTAGTATTCGCGGGGCCCCCCAAGAGACCCAGTACTTC. Protein product: CASSIRGAPQETQYF. The whole variable domain, filled in from reference TRBV19 and TRBJ2-5, reads DGGITQSPKYLFRKEGQNVTLSCEQNLNHDAMYWYRQDPGQGLRLIYYSQIVNDFQKGDIAEGYSVSREKKESFPLTVTSAQKNPTAFYLCASSIRGAPQETQYFGPGTRLLVL.

The chain has TRBV21-1 and TRBJ1-5. TRBV21-1 is a listed pseudogene. This CDR3 contains 13 residues. CDR3 nucleotide sequence: TGTGCCAGCAGCAAAGCTGGCAGGACGCCCCAGCATTTT. This sequence encodes CASSKAGRTPQHF.

The CDR3 DNA reads TGTGCCAGCAGCTTAGATTCCGGGACAGGGCTGATTCAGTACTTC. As protein: CASSLDSGTGLIQYF. J is TRBJ2-4 and V is TRBV11-2; TRBD1 matches 9 bases. Losses at the gene ends were 0 bases for V and 10 bases for J; bases not matched to a gene: 7. CDR1 and CDR2 (germline): SGHAT, FQNNGV. The length of the CDR3 is 15 residues.

The chain joins TRBV20-1 to TRBJ1-5; D ambiguous. Germline V gene lookup returns CDR1 DFQATT and CDR2 SNEGSKA (reference sequence). CDR3 length: 13 amino acids. Trimming removed 2 bases at V and 7 bases at J, with 12 bases between. The CDR3 nucleotides read TGCAGTGCTAGAAGGCTTACGGGCCAGCCCCAGCATTTT. Its protein is CSARRLTGQPQHF.

This clonotype has more than one count but fewer than ten. This chain uses TRBV27 with TRBJ1-1; D perhaps matches TRBD1 (6 bases). CDR1 is MNHEY and CDR2 is SMNVEV in the germline V gene (reference sequence). The CDR3 is 15 amino acids. Between the trimmed V and J ends, which lost 4 bases and 1 base, there was a span of 13 bases. The CDR3 nucleotides are TGTGCCAGCAGTTCACTAGGGGGAACGAACACTGAAGCTTTCTTT. Translated: CASSSLGGTNTEAFF.

The chain combines TRBV6-1 with TRBJ2-7; possibly TRBD1 or TRBD2 for D (5 bases each). The germline gives CDR1 MNHNS, CDR2 SASEGT. Trimming pared 8 bases from V and 6 bases from J, leaving 20 bases between. CDR3 length equals 14 residues. The CDR3 sequence: CASGGWGPGSEQYF. Here the CDR3 DNA reads TGTGCCAGCGGGGGTTGGGGTCCTGGGAGCGAGCAGTACTTC.